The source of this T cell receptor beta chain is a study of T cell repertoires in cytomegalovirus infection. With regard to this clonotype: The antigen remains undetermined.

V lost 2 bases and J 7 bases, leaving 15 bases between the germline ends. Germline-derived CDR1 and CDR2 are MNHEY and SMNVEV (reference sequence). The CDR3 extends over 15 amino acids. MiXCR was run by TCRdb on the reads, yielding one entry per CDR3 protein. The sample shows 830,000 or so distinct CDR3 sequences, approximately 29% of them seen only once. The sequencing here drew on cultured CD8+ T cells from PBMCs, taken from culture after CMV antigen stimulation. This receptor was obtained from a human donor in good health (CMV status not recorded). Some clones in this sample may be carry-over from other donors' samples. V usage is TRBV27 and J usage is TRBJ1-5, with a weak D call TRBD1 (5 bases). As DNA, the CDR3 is TGTGCCAGCAGTTTACGGTGGGGACGGGAGCAGCCCCAGCATTTT. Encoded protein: CASSLRWGREQPQHF.